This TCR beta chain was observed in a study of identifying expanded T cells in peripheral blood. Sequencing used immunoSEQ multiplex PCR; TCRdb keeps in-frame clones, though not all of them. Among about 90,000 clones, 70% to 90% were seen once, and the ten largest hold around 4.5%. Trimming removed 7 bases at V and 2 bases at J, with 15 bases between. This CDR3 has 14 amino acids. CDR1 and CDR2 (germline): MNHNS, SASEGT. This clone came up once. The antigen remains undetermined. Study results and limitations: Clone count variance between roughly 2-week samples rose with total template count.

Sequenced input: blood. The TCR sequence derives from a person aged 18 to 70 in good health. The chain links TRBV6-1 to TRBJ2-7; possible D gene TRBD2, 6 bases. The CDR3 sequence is CASISDGGAYEQYF. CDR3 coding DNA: TGTGCCAGCATCTCGGACGGGGGAGCCTACGAGCAGTACTTC.